The following is a TCR beta chain sequence with its context. Its matching antigen is unknown. Germline V lookup: CDR1 MDHEN, CDR2 SYDVKM. V shed 5 bases, J shed 6 bases, and the junction held 10 bases outside the gene matches. The CDR3 has 15 amino acids. Healthy individuals who donated bone marrow served as the donors. PCR used 60 Vbeta primers and 13 Jbeta primers. Some clones are missing from TCRdb's copy, which holds only in-frame ones; the method was immunoSEQ multiplex PCR. The sample has some 70,000 clones; roughly 79% are singletons. This sample is drawn from a study of cytomegalovirus exposure and HLA in healthy donors. Overall study findings and caveats: In a later analysis, TCR beta V- and J-gene trimming showed a link to a missense DCLRE1C variant.

This rearrangement joins TRBV28 to TRBJ1-1; TRBD1 matches at 9 bases. Sequenced material: PBMCs. The sequence was obtained from a man aged 50 or older in good health and CMV-seronegative. CDR3 DNA: TGTGCCAGCAGTCCCGGGACAGGGTATGTGGCTGAAGCTTTCTTT. Amino acids: CASSPGTGYVAEAFF.